Listed below are T cell receptor beta chains from one sample, sequenced in a study of siplizumab effects on memory and regulatory T cells. Produced via immunoSEQ multiplex PCR; TCRdb's table is partial and in-frame only. This sample has about 120,000 clones; 90% to 95% occur once, and the top ten carry roughly 0.17%. Sequencing was carried out using non-Treg CD4+ T cells sorted from blood. Receptors were obtained from a human donor in good health. CDR3s include the opening cysteine and the closing phenylalanine or tryptophan.

j_gene	v_gene	CDR3aa
TRBJ2-3	TRBV29-1	CSVVGGGLADTQYF
TRBJ2-2	TRBV5-1	CASGQTGTGELFF
TRBJ2-7	TRBV11-2	CASSLDLGTGRYEQYF
TRBJ2-7	TRBV4-2	CASSQDNLWDNYEQYF
TRBJ1-2	TRBV19	CASSIEQGYGYTF
TRBJ2-3	TRBV2	CASSDYPGGGTDTQYF
TRBJ2-3	TRBV6-1	CASSDRGWGTDTQYF
TRBJ1-6	TRBV19	CASSRQVVALNSPLHF
TRBJ1-2	TRBV6-1	CASSGEGGTPNYGYTF
TRBJ1-5	TRBV19	CASSGRGSNQPQHF
TRBJ1-2	TRBV21-1	CATIADRGYGYTF
TRBJ2-3	TRBV18	CASSHVVVDTQYF
TRBJ2-3	TRBV5-8	CASSFGSGEGTDTQYF
TRBJ2-3	TRBV5-1	CASSLRTSGSTDTQYF
TRBJ2-3	TRBV6-6	CASSYQGLDTDTQYF
TRBJ2-3	TRBV7-2	CASSFSRDTQYF
TRBJ1-2	TRBV4-2	CASSQDIGQFYGYTF
TRBJ1-3	TRBV19	CASSTSGGSGNTIYF
TRBJ2-7	TRBV2	CASSGVAGFYEQYF
TRBJ1-1	TRBV5-1	CASSFNRADTEAFF
TRBJ1-2	TRBV11-2	CASSISGTGSFYGYTF
TRBJ2-1	TRBV10-3	CAISYGGRTYNEQFF
TRBJ2-7	TRBV5-5	CASSARTGVQYEQYF
TRBJ1-1	TRBV9	CASSVSPIGTEAFF
TRBJ2-4	TRBV28	CASSRQGGSIQYF
TRBJ2-1	TRBV7-3	CASSYTREGEQFF
TRBJ2-3	TRBV7-9	CASTTLRRSADTQYF
TRBJ1-1	TRBV11-1	CASRSAPQGNTEAFF
TRBJ2-2	TRBV5-1	CASSSGTGVFTGELFF
TRBJ1-2	TRBV4-1	CASSQETETKYGYTF
TRBJ1-6	TRBV19	CASSTFPGQGERNSPLHF
TRBJ2-1	TRBV27	CASSLRELPINNEQFF
TRBJ2-5	TRBV12-5	CASDSRGETQYF
TRBJ2-3	TRBV12-5	CASGLTGPDTQYF
TRBJ1-5	TRBV11-3	CASSLEIPPGEANRDQPQHF
TRBJ2-2	TRBV6-4	CASSDSWTSGGPTGELFF
TRBJ2-2	TRBV11-3	CASSLDQGTGELFF
TRBJ1-6	TRBV5-5	CASSLDAGSSYNSPLHF
TRBJ1-5	TRBV19	CASSPLGILSNQPQHF
TRBJ2-1	TRBV7-9	CASSLVRNNEQFF
TRBJ1-1	TRBV27	CASSFTGGDEAFF
TRBJ2-3	TRBV2	CASSGSGGFTDTQYF
TRBJ2-7	TRBV20-1	CSARTGGEQYF
TRBJ1-2	TRBV6-6	CASSLSDGYTF
TRBJ2-7	TRBV19	CASSMRQGTYEQYF
NA	TRBV6-5	CASSYGEHNEQYF
TRBJ1-2	TRBV11-2	CASSLNTGANYGYTF
TRBJ2-7	TRBV5-1	CASSLQGEEQYF